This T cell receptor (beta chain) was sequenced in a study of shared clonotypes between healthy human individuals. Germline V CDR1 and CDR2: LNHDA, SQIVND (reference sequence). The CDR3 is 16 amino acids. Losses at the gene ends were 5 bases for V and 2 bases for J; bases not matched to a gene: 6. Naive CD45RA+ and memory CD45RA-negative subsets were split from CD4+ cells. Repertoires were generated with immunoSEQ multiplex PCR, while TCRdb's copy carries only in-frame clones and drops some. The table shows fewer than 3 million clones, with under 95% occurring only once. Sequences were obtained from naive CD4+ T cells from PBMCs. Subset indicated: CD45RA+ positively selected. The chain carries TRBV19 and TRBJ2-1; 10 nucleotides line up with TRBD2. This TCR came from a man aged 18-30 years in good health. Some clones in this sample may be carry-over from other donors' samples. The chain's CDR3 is CASSGGTSATYNEQFF. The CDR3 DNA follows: TGTGCCAGTAGTGGGGGGACTAGCGCGACCTACAATGAGCAGTTCTTC.